Each of the 30 T cell receptor beta chains below was sequenced from the same sample in a study of cytomegalovirus exposure and HLA in healthy donors. Both 60 Vbeta primers and 13 Jbeta primers went into the PCR. TCRdb keeps only in-frame clones here, not all; method: immunoSEQ multiplex PCR. Of some 120,000 clones in the sample, over 75% were seen once. The sample taken for sequencing was PBMCs. The origin of the receptors is a man aged 45 to 65 in good health and CMV-seronegative.

V gene TRBV6-5 combines with J gene TRBJ2-3; D is unclear. V lost 5 bases and J 1 base, leaving 10 bases between the germline ends. CDR1 is MNHEY and CDR2 is SVGAGI in the germline V gene. The CDR3 contains 14 residues. CDR3 sequence reads: CASSRYMGTDTQYF. The CDR3 bases are TGTGCCAGCAGTCGGTATATGGGCACAGATACGCAGTATTTT.

This clone was counted once. The gene calls are TRBV7-3 and TRBJ2-2; D uncertain. The ends were cut back, 2 bases at V and 2 bases at J, with 9 bases in the middle. Germline values: CDR1 SGHTA, CDR2 FQGTGA. This CDR3 contains 15 residues. The CDR3 is CASSLGQRNTGELFF. DNA for the CDR3: TGTGCCAGCAGCTTAGGGCAGAGAAACACCGGGGAGCTGTTTTTT.

V is TRBV29-1 and J is TRBJ2-1; D is uncertain. The CDR3 contains 11 residues. Germline V lookup: CDR1 SQVTM, CDR2 ANQGSEA. V was cut by 7 bases and J by 7 bases, with 11 bases left in between. The CDR3: CSARVGNEQFF. DNA for the CDR3: TGCAGCGCCCGAGTTGGTAATGAGCAGTTCTTC.

This CDR3 is CASRLQENEKLFF. The CDR3 nucleotides are TGCGCCAGCAGATTACAGGAGAATGAAAAACTGTTTTTT. The J gene is TRBJ1-4, the V gene TRBV5-1; TRBD1 is a possible D gene (5 bases). The CDR3 loop spans 13 amino acids. Germline CDR1 and CDR2: SGHRS and YFSETQ. V was pared by 5 bases and J by 5 bases, with 10 bases between.

V gene TRBV10-3 combines with J gene TRBJ2-5, with 7 bases fitting TRBD1. Germline V gives CDR1 ENHRY, CDR2 SYGVKD. The CDR3 runs to 15 residues. Trimming took 3 bases from V and 3 from J; bases not matched to a gene: 7. CDR3: CAISDTGTDEETQYF. CDR3 DNA sequence: TGTGCCATCAGTGATACCGGGACAGATGAAGAGACCCAGTACTTC.

This sequence joins TRBV7-3 and TRBJ2-7; tentatively, D is TRBD1 (6 bases). Germline V gives CDR1 SGHTA, CDR2 FQGTGA. The V end was cut by 5 bases, the J end by 0 bases, with 11 bases between. The CDR3 has 14 amino acids. CDR3 bases: TGTGCCAGCAGCCCCGGACAGAGCTCCTACGAGCAGTACTTC. Residues: CASSPGQSSYEQYF.

A few counts support this clone. The chain uses TRBV10-2 and TRBJ1-1; no clear D. Germline V gives CDR1 WSHSY, CDR2 SAAADI. With 9 bases removed from V and 1 base from J, the gap between germline ends came to 9 bases. The CDR3 is made up of 12 amino acids. CDR3 nucleotides: TGCGCCAGTAAGGCAGGGAACACTGAAGCTTTCTTT. It translates to CASKAGNTEAFF.

The chain couples TRBV29-1 to TRBJ2-3; D may be TRBD2 (6 bases). V lost 4 bases and J 5 bases, leaving 22 bases between the germline ends. The CDR3 consists of 16 residues. In germline, CDR1 is SQVTM, CDR2 ANQGSEA. The CDR3 loop is CSVGLRGARRVDTQYF. The CDR3 DNA is TGCAGCGTTGGGCTCCGGGGCGCACGGAGGGTAGATACGCAGTATTTT.

The genes are TRBV15 and TRBJ1-5; TRBD1 is a possible D gene (5 bases). CDR3 length equals 15 residues. Trimming took 0 bases from V and 7 from J, leaving 13 bases between them. CDR1 is LNHNV and CDR2 is YYDKDF in the germline V gene (reference sequence). Here the CDR3 reads CATSRDREGSQPQHF. DNA of the CDR3: TGTGCCACCAGCAGAGACAGGGAGGGGAGCCAGCCCCAGCATTTT.

This rearrangement joins TRBV5-1 to TRBJ1-4, with 9 nucleotides matching TRBD1. After removal of 3 bases from V and 8 bases from J, the junction contained 5 bases not matched to a gene. The CDR3 totals 14 residues. Per germline, CDR1 SGHRS and CDR2 YFSETQ. The DNA of the CDR3 is TGCGCCAGCAGCTCCCGGACAGGGGACGAAAAACTGTTTTTT. This gives the protein CASSSRTGDEKLFF.

This chain joins TRBV2 and TRBJ1-5; unclear D gene. CDR1 and CDR2 (germline): SNHLY, FYNNEI. The CDR3 loop spans 13 amino acids. V was shortened by 5 bases and J by 0 bases, with 5 bases between the two germline ends. The DNA for the CDR3 is TGTGCCAGCAGTCCTAGTAGCAATCAGCCCCAGCATTTT. Protein: CASSPSSNQPQHF.

This clone occurred a few times. This chain joins TRBV2 and TRBJ2-5; 7 nucleotides agree with TRBD1. Germline CDR1 reads SNHLY; CDR2 reads FYNNEI. This CDR3 region has 11 residues. Unmatched junction bases numbered 0, after V lost 8 bases and J lost 3 bases. The CDR3 spells CASDREETQYF. The CDR3 coding sequence is TGTGCCAGCGACAGGGAAGAGACCCAGTACTTC.

The V and J genes are TRBV29-1 and TRBJ2-1; 9 bases match TRBD1. The V and J ends lost 8 bases and 5 bases, in that order; junction bases with no gene match: 10. The germline V gene has CDR1 SQVTM and CDR2 ANQGSEA. The CDR3 extends over 14 amino acids. CDR3 region: CSTRTGGMNNEQFF. In DNA, the CDR3 is TGCAGCACCCGCACAGGGGGCATGAACAATGAGCAGTTCTTC.

The CDR3 region has the DNA TGTGCCGGGGGACAGGGGTTGACCGGGGAGCTGTTTTTT. Protein sequence: CAGGQGLTGELFF. The V call is TRBV2, the J call TRBJ2-2; 10 positions agree with TRBD1. Germline values: CDR1 SNHLY, CDR2 FYNNEI. CDR3 length equals 13 residues. V trimming: 11 bases; J trimming: 5 bases; junction bases outside the gene matches: 5.

This clone was recorded once. The V and J genes are TRBV29-1 and TRBJ1-3; D is unresolved. V dropped 6 bases and J dropped 2 bases, with 11 bases sitting between them. This CDR3 is 13 amino acids long. Germline V lookup: CDR1 SQVTM, CDR2 ANQGSEA. The CDR3 is CSVAEATGNTIYF. The CDR3 DNA reads as TGCAGCGTGGCGGAGGCTACTGGAAACACCATATATTTT.

V is TRBV11-3 and J is TRBJ1-5; D is perhaps TRBD1 (5 bases). The CDR3 covers 14 residues. V was trimmed by 3 bases and J by 5 bases, leaving 11 bases between them. Germline V gene sequence: CDR1 SGHNT, CDR2 YENEEA. The CDR3 region has the DNA TGTGCCAGCAGCTTGCGCAGGGAGGATCAGCCCCAGCATTTT. This sequence encodes CASSLRREDQPQHF.

This sequence joins TRBV6-6 and TRBJ1-5; a possible D gene is TRBD1 (6 bases). From germline, CDR1 is MNHNY and CDR2 SVGAGI (reference sequence). The CDR3 consists of 13 residues. V dropped 5 bases and J dropped 6 bases, with 11 bases sitting between them. This CDR3 reads CASSTSGAQPQHF. CDR3 DNA: TGTGCCAGCAGTACATCAGGGGCTCAGCCCCAGCATTTT.

V gene TRBV28 combines with J gene TRBJ1-2; 10 bases align to TRBD1. Germline assignment: CDR1 MDHEN and CDR2 SYDVKM. The CDR3 runs 15 residues. Here the CDR3 reads CASRRGQGYGYGYTF. The CDR3 DNA follows: TGTGCTTCTCGCCGGGGACAGGGGTACGGCTATGGCTACACCTTC.

The chain links TRBV2 to TRBJ2-5, with D perhaps matching TRBD1 (5 bases). Germline CDR1 reads SNHLY; CDR2 reads FYNNEI. This CDR3 has 11 residues. V gave up 6 bases and J gave up 3 bases, with 5 bases separating them. The CDR3 nucleotides read TGTGCCAGCAGGACAGAAGAGACCCAGTACTTC. Its protein product is CASRTEETQYF.

The chain recombines TRBV29-1 with TRBJ1-5; a weak D match, TRBD1 (5 bases). The CDR3 covers 14 residues. Trimming shortened V by 7 bases and J by 1 base, and 14 bases separated the two germline ends. Germline lookup yields CDR1 SQVTM and CDR2 ANQGSEA. The CDR3 here is CSAKVGGSNQPQHF. DNA of the CDR3: TGCAGCGCCAAGGTGGGGGGAAGCAATCAGCCCCAGCATTTT.

J is TRBJ2-2 and V is TRBV7-9, with 8 bases aligning to TRBD2. The germline V gene has CDR1 SEHNR and CDR2 FQNEAQ (reference sequence). V gave up 5 bases and J gave up 1 base; unmatched junction bases: 3. The CDR3 has 15 amino acids. CDR3 sequence: CASSPTSGNTGELFF. The CDR3 DNA is TGTGCCAGCAGCCCCACTAGCGGGAACACCGGGGAGCTGTTTTTT. Full variable domain (rest looked up from reference TRBV7-9 and TRBJ2-2): DTGVSQNPRHKITKRGQNVTFRCDPISEHNRLYWYRQTLGQGPEFLTYFQNEAQLEKSRLLSDRFSAERPKGSFSTLEIQRTEQGDSAMYLCASSPTSGNTGELFFGEGSRLTVL.

The chain carries TRBV14 and TRBJ1-1; D remains ambiguous. The CDR3 length is 13 residues. Germline V gene sequence: CDR1 SGHDN, CDR2 FVKESK. V was shortened by 0 bases and J by 6 bases, with 8 bases between the two germline ends. The CDR3, as DNA: TGTGCCAGCAGCCAAGACGAACTGGCTGAAGCTTTCTTT. Translation: CASSQDELAEAFF.

This clone is a singleton in its sample. As DNA, the CDR3 is TGTGCCAGCAGCGTAGTAGGTAGCCCAGCCACAGATACGCAGTATTTT. Residues: CASSVVGSPATDTQYF. This rearrangement joins TRBV9 to TRBJ2-3; D unclear. Germline CDR1 reads SGDLS; CDR2 reads YYNGEE. V was clipped by 0 bases and J by 2 bases, with 13 bases between them. There are 16 residues in the CDR3.

The chain has TRBV15 and TRBJ2-1; no clear D gene. Germline V CDR1 and CDR2: LNHNV, YYDKDF (reference sequence). CDR3 length: 14 residues. Trimming pared 1 base from V and 0 bases from J, leaving 4 bases between. In DNA form, the CDR3 reads TGTGCCACCAGCAGAGGGAGCTCCTACAATGAGCAGTTCTTC. Protein product: CATSRGSSYNEQFF.

This clone was seen just once. The chain links TRBV2 to TRBJ2-7; TRBD2 aligns across 9 bases. J was trimmed by 4 bases and V by 5 bases; bases with no gene match: 0. The CDR3 covers 12 residues. From germline, CDR1 is SNHLY and CDR2 FYNNEI. CDR3 region: CASSLAGYEQYF. The CDR3 DNA sequence: TGTGCCAGCAGTCTAGCGGGGTACGAGCAGTACTTC.

The V call is TRBV6-1, the J call TRBJ2-2; tentative D call: TRBD1 (6 bases). CDR3 size: 14 residues. The germline CDR1 and CDR2 sequences are MNHNS and SASEGT. The V gene lost 8 bases and the J gene lost 3 bases, with 13 bases spanning the gap. In DNA form, the CDR3 reads TGTGCCAGCCGCGCGACAGGCTACACCGGGGAGCTGTTTTTT. Protein: CASRATGYTGELFF.

The chain uses TRBV2 and TRBJ2-1; D is perhaps TRBD2 (6 bases). The germline V and J ends were trimmed by 7 bases and 7 bases, with 14 bases remaining between them. CDR1 SNHLY and CDR2 FYNNEI come from the germline V gene. This CDR3 is built from 13 residues. The DNA for the CDR3 is TGTGCCAGCAATACGGGACTGTTGAATGAGCAGTTCTTC. It yields the protein CASNTGLLNEQFF.

The chain couples TRBV5-4 to TRBJ2-3, with TRBD1 matching over 7 bases. CDR1 and CDR2 from the germline V gene are SGHNT and YYREEE (reference sequence). This CDR3 is 13 amino acids long. J gave up 4 bases and V 3 bases, and 2 bases lay outside the gene matches. The CDR3 loop is CASSSDRADTQYF. In DNA form, the CDR3 reads TGTGCCAGCAGCTCTGACAGGGCAGATACGCAGTATTTT.

The chain couples TRBV28 to TRBJ1-5; 8 bases align to TRBD1. CDR1 MDHEN and CDR2 SYDVKM come from the germline V gene. The length of the CDR3 is 17 residues. J lost 0 bases, V lost 4 bases, and 8 bases had no gene match. The CDR3 DNA follows: TGTGCCAGCAGTTCCAATGGACAGGGTTATAGCAATCAGCCCCAGCATTTT. Amino acid sequence: CASSSNGQGYSNQPQHF. The entire variable domain, with the rest obtained from reference TRBV28 and TRBJ1-5, is as follows: DVKVTQSSRYLVKRTGEKVFLECVQDMDHENMFWYRQDPGLGLRLIYFSYDVKMKEKGDIPEGYSVSREKKERFSLILESASTNQTSMYLCASSSNGQGYSNQPQHFGDGTRLSIL.

This clone was counted between two and nine times. The chain carries TRBV28 and TRBJ2-7; no reliable D call. V shed 6 bases and J shed 3 bases, with 9 bases lying between them. Germline V gives CDR1 MDHEN, CDR2 SYDVKM. This CDR3 region has 12 residues. The CDR3 DNA is TGTGCCAGCAGGGGTGCGGTCTACGAGCAGTACTTC. Translating it yields CASRGAVYEQYF.